The 31 T cell receptor beta chains given below trace back to one sample, sequenced in a study of blood T cell repertoires in COVID-19. Here immunoSEQ multiplex PCR was the method, and the copy in TCRdb shows in-frame clones only, minus some. The repertoire consists of about 230,000 clones, with 88% occurring once and the leading ten covering 2% to 3%. Input material: PBMCs or T cells enriched from blood (not recorded which). Every receptor here comes from a woman in her 40s with acute COVID-19.

This rearrangement joins TRBV11-2 to TRBJ1-4; 9 bases fit TRBD1. The CDR3 covers 15 residues. V was clipped by 6 bases and J by 8 bases; unmatched bases: 10. CDR1 is SGHAT, CDR2 FQNNGV, per germline. This CDR3 reads CASRLTGGANEKLFF. CDR3 bases: TGTGCCAGCAGACTAACAGGGGGCGCGAACGAAAAACTGTTTTTT.

This rearrangement joins TRBV24-1 to TRBJ1-2; 9 bases align to TRBD1. CDR3 length: 14 amino acids. Germline CDR1 and CDR2: KGHDR and SFDVKD. Unmatched junction bases numbered 6, after V lost 3 bases and J lost 8 bases. CDR3 protein: CATSDTQGAGGYTF. In DNA form, the CDR3 reads TGTGCCACCAGTGATACACAGGGGGCAGGCGGCTACACCTTC.

This clone occurred a few times. The chain combines TRBV3-1 (or the pseudogene TRBV3-2) with TRBJ1-1; 8 bases match TRBD1. Trimming took 3 bases from V and 12 from J; bases not matched to a gene: 3. Germline V gene lookup returns CDR1 LGHDT and CDR2 YNNKEL (reference sequence). The CDR3 has 11 amino acids. In DNA form, the CDR3 reads TGTGCCAGCAGCCATCGACAGGGGTCTTTCTTT. Protein: CASSHRQGSFF.

The V call is TRBV5-6, the J call TRBJ2-1; 8 bases line up with TRBD2. Germline V CDR1 and CDR2: SGHDT, YYEEEE. The CDR3 is made up of 15 amino acids. The V and J ends lost 4 bases and 7 bases, in that order; junction bases with no gene match: 10. Here the CDR3 reads CASSREGLWVNEQFF. The CDR3 bases are TGTGCCAGCAGCCGGGAGGGCCTGTGGGTGAATGAGCAGTTCTTC.

The V gene is TRBV5-6, the J gene TRBJ1-5, with TRBD1 matching 9 bases. CDR1 is SGHDT and CDR2 is YYEEEE in the germline V gene. V was pared by 1 base and J by 3 bases, with 5 bases of the junction left unmatched. The CDR3 runs 16 residues. The DNA of the CDR3 is TGTGCCAGCAGCTTGAGGTACAGGGGGCTCAATCAGCCCCAGCATTTT. It is translated as CASSLRYRGLNQPQHF.

V gene TRBV3-1 (or the pseudogene TRBV3-2) combines with J gene TRBJ1-3; D gene unclear. Germline assignment: CDR1 LGHDT and CDR2 YNNKEL (reference sequence). This CDR3 has 13 residues. V lost 1 base and J 4 bases, leaving 5 bases between the germline ends. The CDR3 coding sequence is TGTGCCAGCAGCCAAGGGCCAGGAAACACCATATATTTT. Translating it yields CASSQGPGNTIYF.

In its sample, this clone was seen once. The V and J genes are TRBV6-5 and TRBJ2-5; 7 bases are shared with TRBD1. Germline trimming cut 5 bases from V and 7 bases from J; bases unmatched to any gene: 10. The CDR3 length is 14 residues. The germline CDR1 and CDR2 sequences are MNHEY and SVGAGI. CDR3 DNA sequence: TGTGCCAGCAGTCTCGACAGGGTCGTTGCGACCCAGTACTTC. Translation: CASSLDRVVATQYF.

The CDR3 nucleotides are TGTGCCAGCAAAACGGGGGGGAGCACAGATACGCAGTATTTT. Amino acid sequence: CASKTGGSTDTQYF. The genes are TRBV28 and TRBJ2-3; 8 bases are shared with TRBD2. The J segment lost 0 bases and the V segment lost 7 bases, leaving 3 bases of the junction unmatched. From germline, CDR1 is MDHEN and CDR2 SYDVKM. The CDR3 loop spans 14 amino acids. Full variable domain (rest looked up from reference TRBV28 and TRBJ2-3): DVKVTQSSRYLVKRTGEKVFLECVQDMDHENMFWYRQDPGLGLRLIYFSYDVKMKEKGDIPEGYSVSREKKERFSLILESASTNQTSMYLCASKTGGSTDTQYFGPGTRLTVL.

J is TRBJ2-1 and V is TRBV2; 8 bases match TRBD2. Germline V gene lookup returns CDR1 SNHLY and CDR2 FYNNEI. This CDR3 has 15 residues. V was pared by 5 bases and J by 6 bases, with 9 bases of the junction left unmatched. The CDR3 bases are TGTGCCAGCAGTCCAAGCGGGGGTTCCCTCAATGAGCAGTTCTTC. Encoded protein: CASSPSGGSLNEQFF.

Only a few counts were recorded for this clone. The rearrangement links TRBV27 to TRBJ1-5; a weak D match, TRBD1 (6 bases). This CDR3 has 16 residues. Germline loops: CDR1 MNHEY, CDR2 SMNVEV (reference sequence). V lost 2 bases and J lost 2, with 13 bases in between. CDR3 nucleotides: TGTGCCAGCAGTTTAAGGAAAGGGGGAGGCAATCAGCCCCAGCATTTT. It is translated as CASSLRKGGGNQPQHF.

This clone was observed a single time. The J gene is TRBJ1-2, the V gene TRBV30, with a tentative D call TRBD1 (6 bases). Trimming stripped 3 bases from V and 7 bases from J, with 15 bases between. The CDR3 spans 13 residues. Germline V gene sequence: CDR1 GTSNPN, CDR2 SVGIG (reference sequence). In DNA form, the CDR3 reads TGTGCCTGGAGGGAGACAGGAAGGAGTGGCTACACCTTC. This gives the protein CAWRETGRSGYTF.

This chain links TRBV4-1 with TRBJ2-3, with 8 bases matching TRBD2. V lost 0 bases to trimming and J lost 8 bases; unmatched junction nucleotides: 13. Germline loops: CDR1 MGHRA, CDR2 YSYEKL. The CDR3 is made up of 17 amino acids. The CDR3 DNA is TGCGCCAGCAGCCAAGATCAAGCGGGGGCCCCCTCCGGTACGCAGTATTTT. The encoded protein is CASSQDQAGAPSGTQYF.

The chain couples TRBV27 to TRBJ1-2; D unresolved. Germline V gene data show CDR1 as MNHEY and CDR2 as SMNVEV (reference sequence). The CDR3 runs 15 residues. Trimming stripped 5 bases from V and 8 bases from J, with 21 bases between. CDR3 sequence: CASSPRFLSPEGYTF. Here the CDR3 DNA reads TGTGCCAGCAGTCCGAGATTTCTTTCGCCGGAGGGCTACACCTTC.

The CDR3 reads CASSLRTASGNTIYF. The CDR3 DNA reads TGTGCCAGCAGTCTCAGGACAGCCTCTGGAAACACCATATATTTT. The rearrangement uses TRBV7-2 and TRBJ1-3; TRBD1 might be the D (6 bases). The germline gives CDR1 SGHTA, CDR2 FQGNSA. Trimming stripped 6 bases from V and 0 bases from J, with 12 bases between. The CDR3 is made up of 15 amino acids.

The genes are TRBV7-2 and TRBJ2-5; 9 nucleotides match TRBD2. After removal of 2 bases from V and 3 bases from J, the junction contained 4 bases not matched to a gene. The germline V gene encodes CDR1 SGHTA and CDR2 FQGNSA. The CDR3 contains 15 residues. Here the CDR3 reads CASSLTGLAKETQYF. CDR3 DNA sequence: TGTGCCAGCAGCTTAACTGGACTAGCGAAAGAGACCCAGTACTTC.

The rearrangement links TRBV6-5 to TRBJ2-6, with TRBD1 identical over 9 bases. Germline V lookup: CDR1 MNHEY, CDR2 SVGAGI. The CDR3 is 15 residues long. Unmatched junction bases numbered 7, after V lost 5 bases and J lost 8 bases. CDR3 region: CASSTGQGGTNVLTF. CDR3 coding DNA: TGTGCCAGCAGTACGGGACAGGGTGGTACCAACGTCCTGACTTTC.

The chain links TRBV5-4 to TRBJ1-5, with D possibly matching TRBD1 (5 bases). The CDR3 is 13 amino acids. Between the trimmed V and J ends, which lost 4 bases and 6 bases, there was a span of 11 bases. Looked up from germline, CDR1 is SGHNT and CDR2 is YYREEE (reference sequence). In DNA form, the CDR3 reads TGTGCCAGCAGCCCCGACGGGGGTCAGCCCCAGCATTTT. Amino acid sequence: CASSPDGGQPQHF.

V gene TRBV18 combines with J gene TRBJ2-2, with a possible D match to TRBD2 (5 bases). This CDR3 comprises 17 residues. Germline V CDR1 and CDR2: KGHSH, LQKENI. Trimming removed 2 bases from V and 0 bases from J, with 13 bases in between. The CDR3 nucleotides read TGTGCCAGCTCACCATTGGCTAGCACCACGAACACCGGGGAGCTGTTTTTT. This encodes CASSPLASTTNTGELFF. Drawing the rest from reference TRBV18 and TRBJ2-2, the complete variable domain is NAGVMQNPRHLVRRRGQEARLRCSPMKGHSHVYWYRQLPEEGLKFMVYLQKENIIDESGMPKERFSAEFPKEGPSILRIQQVVRGDSAAYFCASSPLASTTNTGELFFGEGSRLTVL.

V usage is TRBV11-2 and J usage is TRBJ2-7; possible D gene TRBD1, 6 bases. V shed 4 bases and J shed 3 bases, with 10 bases lying between them. Germline CDR1 reads SGHAT; CDR2 reads FQNNGV. The CDR3 is 13 amino acids. The CDR3 loop is CASSYDRSYEQYV. Written as DNA, the CDR3 is TGTGCCAGCAGCTACGACAGGAGCTACGAGCAGTACGTC.

This chain links TRBV7-2 with TRBJ2-7; D remains ambiguous. The CDR3 has 15 amino acids. Germline loops: CDR1 SGHTA, CDR2 FQGNSA. Trimming removed 1 base at V and 3 bases at J, with 13 bases between. The CDR3: CASSLVGYGDYEQYF. The CDR3 DNA follows: TGTGCCAGCAGCTTAGTCGGGTATGGTGACTACGAGCAGTACTTC.

J is TRBJ2-6 and V is TRBV11-2, with 9 bases fitting TRBD1. CDR3 length: 19 amino acids. Germline CDR1 SGHAT, CDR2 FQNNGV. Germline trimming cut 5 bases from V and 0 bases from J; bases unmatched to any gene: 11. CDR3 sequence: CASSRPPGQGFSGANVLTF. In DNA form, the CDR3 reads TGTGCCAGCAGCCGACCCCCGGGACAGGGATTCTCTGGGGCCAACGTCCTGACTTTC.

This clone appeared once. V gene TRBV30 combines with J gene TRBJ1-2, with D possibly matching TRBD1 (5 bases). Germline values: CDR1 GTSNPN, CDR2 SVGIG (reference sequence). The CDR3 sequence is 13 residues long. Trimming pared 4 bases from V and 8 bases from J, leaving 17 bases between. CDR3 sequence (DNA): TGTGCCTGGATAGGCGGGGCGGCGGGGGGCTACACCTTC. It is translated as CAWIGGAAGGYTF.

This sequence joins TRBV5-4 and TRBJ2-3; perhaps TRBD2 as D (7 bases). V was cut by 8 bases and J by 0 bases, with 16 bases left in between. Germline assignment: CDR1 SGHNT and CDR2 YYREEE (reference sequence). CDR3 length: 15 amino acids. The CDR3 DNA is TGTGCCAGTGAGGGGGAGGGGACTAGCACAGATACGCAGTATTTT. Translating it yields CASEGEGTSTDTQYF.

The gene calls are TRBV7-7 and TRBJ2-7; 9 nucleotides agree with TRBD2. Germline V gives CDR1 SSHAT, CDR2 FNYEAQ (reference sequence). This CDR3 region has 16 residues. In nucleotides, the CDR3 is TGTGCTAGCAGCTCCCCAACGTCTAGCGGGACCGACGAGCAGTACGTC. Translating it yields CASSSPTSSGTDEQYV.

V is TRBV7-2 and J is TRBJ2-7; 7 nucleotides match TRBD1. The CDR3 sequence is 14 residues long. In germline, CDR1 is SGHTA, CDR2 FQGNSA. The V and J ends lost 3 bases and 6 bases, in that order; junction bases with no gene match: 8. CDR3 protein: CASSFQQGTSEQYF. CDR3 DNA: TGTGCCAGCAGCTTCCAACAGGGGACCAGCGAGCAGTACTTC.

The rearrangement joins TRBV7-2 to TRBJ1-1; possible D gene TRBD1, 5 bases. V was pared by 4 bases and J by 4 bases, with 10 bases between. The CDR3 is 13 residues long. The germline CDR1 and CDR2 sequences are SGHTA and FQGNSA. The CDR3 reads CASSSRVVTEAFF. CDR3 sequence (DNA): TGTGCCAGCAGCTCCAGGGTAGTCACTGAAGCTTTCTTT.

The table lists this clone with a count of one. The V gene is TRBV25-1, the J gene TRBJ1-4; D is possibly TRBD1 (6 bases). Germline CDR1 MGHDK, CDR2 SYGVNS. V was cut by 5 bases and J by 0 bases, with 10 bases left in between. This CDR3 spans 15 amino acids. CDR3 protein: CASSNTGTTNEKLFF. CDR3 DNA sequence: TGTGCCAGCAGTAATACAGGGACAACTAATGAAAAACTGTTTTTT.

This clone was found a few times. The V and J genes are TRBV19 and TRBJ1-6; no reliable D call. V gave up 5 bases and J gave up 9 bases, with 14 bases separating them. The CDR3 totals 14 residues. CDR1 is LNHDA, CDR2 SQIVND, per germline (reference sequence). CDR3 region: CASSPKAGGSPLHF. Written as DNA, the CDR3 is TGTGCCAGTAGTCCAAAGGCAGGTGGTTCACCCCTCCACTTT. The whole variable domain, filled in from reference TRBV19 and TRBJ1-6, reads DGGITQSPKYLFRKEGQNVTLSCEQNLNHDAMYWYRQDPGQGLRLIYYSQIVNDFQKGDIAEGYSVSREKKESFPLTVTSAQKNPTAFYLCASSPKAGGSPLHFGNGTRLTVT.

The V gene is TRBV14, the J gene TRBJ2-5; TRBD2 matches at 14 bases. Germline values: CDR1 SGHDN, CDR2 FVKESK. The J segment lost 4 bases and the V segment lost 5 bases, leaving 6 bases of the junction unmatched. The CDR3 extends over 16 amino acids. The CDR3 sequence is CASSSGTSGSRETQYF. CDR3 DNA: TGTGCCAGCAGCTCTGGGACTAGCGGGAGTCGAGAGACCCAGTACTTC.

The gene calls are TRBV5-1 and TRBJ1-3; 7 bases are shared with TRBD1. This CDR3 is built from 17 residues. CDR1 and CDR2 from the germline V gene are SGHRS and YFSETQ. After removal of 0 bases from V and 0 bases from J, the junction contained 6 bases not matched to a gene. CDR3 DNA: TGCGCCAGCAGCTTGGCTACGACAGGGACCTCTGGAAACACCATATATTTT. Its translation is CASSLATTGTSGNTIYF.

The table lists this clone with a count of one. The chain carries TRBV19 and TRBJ2-7, with 7 bases lining up with TRBD1. CDR3 size: 13 residues. The V gene's germline CDR1 is LNHDA and CDR2 SQIVND (reference sequence). After removal of 6 bases from V and 0 bases from J, the junction contained 2 bases not matched to a gene. The CDR3 protein is CASRQGSSYEQYF. CDR3 DNA sequence: TGTGCCAGTAGACAGGGGAGCTCCTACGAGCAGTACTTC.